This T cell receptor beta chain appears in the sequencing data of a study of blood T cell repertoires in COVID-19. Sequenced by immunoSEQ multiplex PCR; TCRdb stores in-frame clones only, minus some. Of about 19,000 clones in the sample, around nine tenths were seen once. Germline-derived CDR1 and CDR2 are SGHKS and YYEKEE (reference sequence). The CDR3 is made up of 15 amino acids. The V and J ends lost 2 bases and 7 bases, in that order; junction bases with no gene match: 8. The TCR originated in a human donor in a cohort sampled during active COVID-19. The rearrangement uses TRBV5-5 and TRBJ2-1; 8 bases are a match to TRBD1. The specimen sequenced was peripheral blood. CDR3 sequence: CASSFDQGAGNEQFF. The CDR3 DNA follows: TGTGCCAGCAGCTTCGACCAGGGGGCTGGTAATGAGCAGTTCTTC.